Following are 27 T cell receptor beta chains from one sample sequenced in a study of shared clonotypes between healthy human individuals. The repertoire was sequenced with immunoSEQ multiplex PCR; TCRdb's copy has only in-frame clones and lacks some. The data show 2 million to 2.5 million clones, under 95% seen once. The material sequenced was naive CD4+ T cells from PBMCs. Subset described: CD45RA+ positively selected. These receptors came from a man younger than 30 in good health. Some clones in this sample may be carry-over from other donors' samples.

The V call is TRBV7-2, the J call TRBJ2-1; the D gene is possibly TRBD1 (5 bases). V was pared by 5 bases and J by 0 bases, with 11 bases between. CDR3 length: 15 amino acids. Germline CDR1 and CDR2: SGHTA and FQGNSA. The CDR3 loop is CASSDSRSSYNEQFF. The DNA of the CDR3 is TGTGCCAGCAGCGACAGCAGGAGCTCCTACAATGAGCAGTTCTTC.

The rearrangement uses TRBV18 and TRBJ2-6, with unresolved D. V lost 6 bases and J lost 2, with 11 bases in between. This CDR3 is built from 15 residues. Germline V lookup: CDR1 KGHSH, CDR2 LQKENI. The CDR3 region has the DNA TGTGCCAGCTCCTTATTTATACCTGGGGCCAACGTCCTGACTTTC. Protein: CASSLFIPGANVLTF. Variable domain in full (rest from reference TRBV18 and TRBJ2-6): NAGVMQNPRHLVRRRGQEARLRCSPMKGHSHVYWYRQLPEEGLKFMVYLQKENIIDESGMPKERFSAEFPKEGPSILRIQQVVRGDSAAYFCASSLFIPGANVLTFGAGSRLTVL.

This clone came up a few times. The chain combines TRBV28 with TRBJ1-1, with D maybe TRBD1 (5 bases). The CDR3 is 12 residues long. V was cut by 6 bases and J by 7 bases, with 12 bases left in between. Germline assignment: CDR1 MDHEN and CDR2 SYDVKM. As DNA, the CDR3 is TGTGCCAGCAGCATATCGGACATTGAAGCTTTCTTT. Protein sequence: CASSISDIEAFF.

CDR3 region: CASSGAGTGVTGELFF. In DNA, the CDR3 is TGTGCCAGCAGTGGAGCCGGGACAGGGGTTACCGGGGAGCTGTTTTTT. J is TRBJ2-2 and V is TRBV6-1, with 10 bases matching TRBD1. The J segment lost 5 bases and the V segment lost 4 bases, leaving 7 bases of the junction unmatched. Per the germline V gene, CDR1 is MNHNS and CDR2 is SASEGT. The CDR3 extends over 16 amino acids.

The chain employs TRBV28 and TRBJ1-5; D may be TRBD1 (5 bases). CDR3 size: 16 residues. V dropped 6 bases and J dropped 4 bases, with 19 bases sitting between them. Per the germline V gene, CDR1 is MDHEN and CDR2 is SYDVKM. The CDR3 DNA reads TGTGCCAGCAGCCTACTACCCGGGACTTCGAATCAGCCCCAGCATTTT. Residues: CASSLLPGTSNQPQHF.

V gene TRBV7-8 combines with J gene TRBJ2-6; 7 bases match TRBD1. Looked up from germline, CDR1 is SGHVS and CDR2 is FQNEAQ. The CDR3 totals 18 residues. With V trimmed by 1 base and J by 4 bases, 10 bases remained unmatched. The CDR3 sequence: CASSLDSGGSIGANVLTF. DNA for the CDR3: TGTGCCAGCAGCTTAGACTCAGGGGGATCGATCGGGGCCAACGTCCTGACTTTC.

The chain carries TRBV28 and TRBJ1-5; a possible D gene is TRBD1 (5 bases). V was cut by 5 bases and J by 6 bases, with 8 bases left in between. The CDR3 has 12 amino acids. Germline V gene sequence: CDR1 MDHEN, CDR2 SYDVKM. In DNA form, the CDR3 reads TGTGCCAGCAGTCCAGGGAGTCAGCCCCAGCATTTT. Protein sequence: CASSPGSQPQHF.

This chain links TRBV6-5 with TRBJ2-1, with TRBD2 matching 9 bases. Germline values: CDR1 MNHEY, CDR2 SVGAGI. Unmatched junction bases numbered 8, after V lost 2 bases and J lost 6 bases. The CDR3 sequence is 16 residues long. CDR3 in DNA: TGTGCCAGCAGTTACGGTGGCGGGAGGGCCTTCAATGAGCAGTTCTTC. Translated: CASSYGGGRAFNEQFF.

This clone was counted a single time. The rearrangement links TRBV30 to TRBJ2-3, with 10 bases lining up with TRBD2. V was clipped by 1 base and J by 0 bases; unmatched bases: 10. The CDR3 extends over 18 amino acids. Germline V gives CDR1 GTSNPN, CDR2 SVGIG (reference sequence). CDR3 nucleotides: TGTGCCTGGAGTGAGGGCCTAGCGGGAGTTTCTAGCACAGATACGCAGTATTTT. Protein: CAWSEGLAGVSSTDTQYF. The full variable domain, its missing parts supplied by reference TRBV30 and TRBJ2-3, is SQTIHQWPATLVQPVGSPLSLECTVEGTSNPNLYWYRQAAGRGLQLLFYSVGIGQISSEVPQNLSASRPQDRQFILSSKKLLLSDSGFYLCAWSEGLAGVSSTDTQYFGPGTRLTVL.

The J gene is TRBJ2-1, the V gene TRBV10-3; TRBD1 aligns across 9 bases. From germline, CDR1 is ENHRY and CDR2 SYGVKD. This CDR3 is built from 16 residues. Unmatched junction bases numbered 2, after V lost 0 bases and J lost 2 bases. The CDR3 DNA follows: TGTGCCATCAGTGAGTCGGGGGACAGGGCCTACAATGAGCAGTTCTTC. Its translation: CAISESGDRAYNEQFF.

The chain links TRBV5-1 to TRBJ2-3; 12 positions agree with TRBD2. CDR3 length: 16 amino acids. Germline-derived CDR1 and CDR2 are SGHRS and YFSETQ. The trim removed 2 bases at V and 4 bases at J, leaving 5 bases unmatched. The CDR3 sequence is CASSFSLAGGPDTQYF. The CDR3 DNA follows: TGCGCCAGCAGCTTTAGTCTAGCGGGAGGGCCAGATACGCAGTATTTT.

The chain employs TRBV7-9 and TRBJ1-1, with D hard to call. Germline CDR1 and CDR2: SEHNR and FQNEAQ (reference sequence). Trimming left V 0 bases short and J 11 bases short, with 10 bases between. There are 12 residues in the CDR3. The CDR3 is CASSLADQRAFF. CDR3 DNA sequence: TGTGCCAGCAGCTTAGCTGACCAGCGGGCTTTCTTT.

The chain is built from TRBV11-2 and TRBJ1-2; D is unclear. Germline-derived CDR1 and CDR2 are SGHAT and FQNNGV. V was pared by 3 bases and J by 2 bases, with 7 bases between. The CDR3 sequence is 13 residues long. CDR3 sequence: CASSFGQNYGYTF. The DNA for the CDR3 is TGTGCCAGCAGCTTTGGGCAAAACTATGGCTACACCTTC.

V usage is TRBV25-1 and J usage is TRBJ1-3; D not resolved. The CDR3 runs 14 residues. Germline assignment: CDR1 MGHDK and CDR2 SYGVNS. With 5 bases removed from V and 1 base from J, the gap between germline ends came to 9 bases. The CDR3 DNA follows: TGTGCCAGCAGTCGCGGGAGTTCTGGAAACACCATATATTTT. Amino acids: CASSRGSSGNTIYF.

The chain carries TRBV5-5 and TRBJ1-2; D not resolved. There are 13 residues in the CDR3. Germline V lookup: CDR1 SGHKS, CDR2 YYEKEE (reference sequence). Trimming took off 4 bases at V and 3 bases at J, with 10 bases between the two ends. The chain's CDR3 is CASSPQVYYGYTF. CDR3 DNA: TGTGCCAGCAGCCCTCAAGTTTACTATGGCTACACCTTC.

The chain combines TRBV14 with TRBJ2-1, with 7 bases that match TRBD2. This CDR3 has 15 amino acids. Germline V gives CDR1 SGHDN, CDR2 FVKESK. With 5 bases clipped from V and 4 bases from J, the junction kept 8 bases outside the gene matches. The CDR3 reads CASSFGLGGYNEQFF. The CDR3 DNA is TGTGCCAGCAGCTTTGGACTAGGCGGATACAATGAGCAGTTCTTC.

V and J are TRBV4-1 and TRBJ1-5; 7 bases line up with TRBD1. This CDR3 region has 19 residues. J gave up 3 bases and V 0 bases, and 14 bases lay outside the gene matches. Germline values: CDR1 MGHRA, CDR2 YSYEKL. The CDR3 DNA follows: TGCGCCAGCAGCCAAGAGCCAGGGAGGTCCAGGGGGGTCAATCAGCCCCAGCATTTT. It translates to CASSQEPGRSRGVNQPQHF.

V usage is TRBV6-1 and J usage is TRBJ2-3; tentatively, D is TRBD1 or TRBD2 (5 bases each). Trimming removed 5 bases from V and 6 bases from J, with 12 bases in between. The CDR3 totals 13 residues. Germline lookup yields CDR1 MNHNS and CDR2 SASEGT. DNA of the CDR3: TGTGCCAGCAGTAGGGACCCGGGGGATACGCAGTATTTT. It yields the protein CASSRDPGDTQYF.

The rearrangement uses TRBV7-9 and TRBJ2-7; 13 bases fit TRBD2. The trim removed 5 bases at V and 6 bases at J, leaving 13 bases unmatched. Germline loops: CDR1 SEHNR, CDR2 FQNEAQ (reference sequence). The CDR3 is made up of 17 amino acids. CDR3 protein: CASSLGTSGTGLGEQYF. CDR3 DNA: TGTGCCAGCAGCCTCGGGACTAGCGGGACGGGGCTGGGCGAGCAGTACTTC.

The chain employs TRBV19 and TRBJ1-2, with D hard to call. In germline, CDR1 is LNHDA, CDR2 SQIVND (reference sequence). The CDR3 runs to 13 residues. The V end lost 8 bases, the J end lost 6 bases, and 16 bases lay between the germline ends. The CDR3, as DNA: TGTGCCAGTCACACCGCCACCGGTGATGGCTACACCTTC. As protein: CASHTATGDGYTF.

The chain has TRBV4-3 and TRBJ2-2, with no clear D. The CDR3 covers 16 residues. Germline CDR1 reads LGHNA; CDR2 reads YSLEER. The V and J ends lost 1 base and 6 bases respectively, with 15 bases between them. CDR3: CASSQGSWAASGELFF. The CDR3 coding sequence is TGCGCCAGCAGCCAAGGCTCATGGGCAGCCTCCGGGGAGCTGTTTTTT.

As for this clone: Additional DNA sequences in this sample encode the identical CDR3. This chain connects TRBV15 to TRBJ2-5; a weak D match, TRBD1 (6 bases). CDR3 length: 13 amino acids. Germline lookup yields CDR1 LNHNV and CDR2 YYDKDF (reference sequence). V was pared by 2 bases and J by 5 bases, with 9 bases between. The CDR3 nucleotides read TGTGCCACCAGCAGACAGGGGCGGGAGACCCAGTACTTC. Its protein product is CATSRQGRETQYF.

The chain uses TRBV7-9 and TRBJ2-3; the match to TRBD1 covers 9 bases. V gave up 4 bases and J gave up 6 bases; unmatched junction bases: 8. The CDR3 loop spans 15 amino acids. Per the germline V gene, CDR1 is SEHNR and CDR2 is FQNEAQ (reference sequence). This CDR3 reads CASSWDREGADTQYF. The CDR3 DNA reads TGTGCCAGCAGCTGGGACAGGGAGGGAGCGGATACGCAGTATTTT.

The CDR3 here is CSVPLPNEKLFF. Written as DNA, the CDR3 is TGCAGCGTTCCGCTTCCGAATGAAAAACTGTTTTTT. V usage is TRBV29-1 and J usage is TRBJ1-4, with D uncertain. V lost 5 bases to trimming and J lost 5 bases, with 9 bases between them. There are 12 residues in the CDR3. The germline CDR1 and CDR2 sequences are SQVTM and ANQGSEA. Supplemented by reference TRBV29-1 and TRBJ1-4, the full variable domain reads SAVISQKPSRDICQRGTSLTIQCQVDSQVTMMFWYRQQPGQSLTLIATANQGSEATYESGFVIDKFPISRPNLTFSTLTVSNMSPEDSSIYLCSVPLPNEKLFFGSGTQLSVL.

CDR3 sequence (DNA): TGTGCCAGCTCACCACCCCAGGGCGTTAGGGCAGATACGCAGTATTTT. Translation: CASSPPQGVRADTQYF. The chain has TRBV18 and TRBJ2-3; tentative D call: TRBD1 (5 bases). Trimming shortened V by 0 bases and J by 4 bases, and 14 bases separated the two germline ends. The CDR3 length is 16 residues. The germline CDR1 and CDR2 sequences are KGHSH and LQKENI.

The CDR3: CASSSLPQGANYGYTF. Here the CDR3 DNA reads TGTGCCAGCAGTTCTCTCCCACAGGGGGCTAACTATGGCTACACCTTC. The chain carries TRBV27 and TRBJ1-2, with 8 nucleotides matching TRBD1. The CDR3 length is 16 residues. From germline, CDR1 is MNHEY and CDR2 SMNVEV (reference sequence). Trimming cost V 4 bases and J 0 bases; bases outside gene matches: 7.

The CDR3 coding sequence is TGCGCCAGCAGCCACCCCCAGGGCGGACCCTCTAACTATGGCTACACCTTC. Translation: CASSHPQGGPSNYGYTF. J is TRBJ1-2 and V is TRBV4-1; D may be TRBD1 (5 bases). This CDR3 comprises 17 residues. In germline, CDR1 is MGHRA, CDR2 YSYEKL. The germline V and J ends were trimmed by 3 bases and 0 bases, with 17 bases remaining between them.